Listed below are T cell receptor beta chains from one sample, sequenced in a study of T cells in localized non-small cell lung cancer. Method: immunoSEQ multiplex PCR; TCRdb's copy keeps in-frame clones and lacks some. The sample holds about 62,000 clones; roughly 79% are singletons and the top ten take approximately 4.5%. Sequenced material: PBMCs, taken before any cancer treatment. Receptor source: a man between 40 and 69 years old with stage II lung adenocarcinoma. Each CDR3 is given with its conserved first and last residue. A D gene is named only where the DNA matches it firmly. Expanded clones get a size class; other rows say once, few or many, or leave the size out.

length	D	size	J	V	CDR3	DNA
15	TRBD2	NA	TRBJ2-3	TRBV5-4	CASRDSGRSTDTQYF	TGTGCCAGCAGGGATAGCGGGAGGAGCACAGATACGCAGTATTTT
13	NA	NA	TRBJ2-7	TRBV5-1	CASSPTGAYEQYF	TGCGCCAGCAGCCCAACGGGCGCCTACGAGCAGTACTTC
14	TRBD1	NA	TRBJ2-7	TRBV6-1	CASSFDRGDYEQYF	TGTGCCAGCTCATTCGACAGGGGAGACTACGAGCAGTACTTC
15	NA	NA	TRBJ1-4	TRBV6-1	CASSKMGAGGEKLFF	TGTGCCAGCAGCAAAATGGGGGCGGGTGGGGAAAAACTGTTTTTT
15	NA	few	TRBJ2-1	TRBV9	CASSEPVGILNEQFF	TGTGCCAGCAGCGAACCTGTAGGTATCTTGAATGAGCAGTTCTTC
15	TRBD1	NA	TRBJ1-2	TRBV7-9	CASSLVGTANYGYTF	TGTGCCAGCAGCTTAGTGGGGACAGCGAACTATGGCTACACCTTC
15	NA	NA	TRBJ1-5	TRBV19	CASSERQNQRQPQHF	TGTGCCAGTAGTGAACGACAGAACCAGCGCCAGCCCCAGCATTTT
12	NA	NA	TRBJ2-3	TRBV2	CASRGASDTQYF	TGTGCCAGCAGGGGGGCCTCAGATACGCAGTATTTT
14	TRBD1	NA	TRBJ1-1	TRBV5-4	CASSRGQGNTEAFF	TGTGCCAGCAGCCGGGGACAGGGGAACACTGAAGCTTTCTTT
16	TRBD2	NA	TRBJ2-7	TRBV11-3	CASSSIMAGGGGEQYF	TGTGCCAGCAGCTCCATAATGGCGGGAGGAGGCGGCGAGCAGTACTTC
18	TRBD1	many	TRBJ2-2	TRBV5-5	CASSFTAQLTGGTGELFF	TGTGCCAGCAGCTTTACCGCCCAATTAACAGGGGGTACAGGGGAGCTGTTTTTT
12	NA	NA	TRBJ2-1	TRBV7-2	CASSPLNRKQFF	TGTGCCAGCAGCCCACTTAACCGAAAGCAGTTCTTC
15	NA	NA	TRBJ2-1	TRBV30	CAWSRGSQLYNEQFF	TGTGCCTGGAGTCGAGGTAGCCAACTGTACAATGAGCAGTTCTTC
20	NA	NA	TRBJ1-4	TRBV5-1	CASSLDVPPRWFSSNEKLFF	TGCGCCAGCAGCTTGGATGTGCCCCCTAGGTGGTTTTCTTCTAATGAAAAACTGTTTTTT
15	TRBD1	NA	TRBJ2-5	TRBV19	CASSAQGAGQETQYF	TGTGCCAGTAGTGCCCAGGGGGCCGGCCAAGAGACCCAGTACTTC
13	NA	once	TRBJ2-5	TRBV7-9	CASSLTGSETQYF	TGTGCCAGCAGCTTAACCGGATCCGAGACCCAGTACTTC
15	NA	NA	TRBJ2-7	TRBV30	CAWTPVHSNSYEQYF	TGTGCCTGGACCCCCGTCCACAGTAACTCCTACGAGCAGTACTTC
11	NA	NA	TRBJ2-7	TRBV6-5	CASRGTGEQYF	TGTGCCAGCAGAGGGACGGGAGAGCAGTACTTC
15	NA	few	TRBJ2-1	TRBV9	CASSVAWGHYNEQFF	TGTGCCAGCAGCGTAGCGTGGGGCCACTACAATGAGCAGTTCTTC
15	TRBD2	NA	TRBJ2-7	TRBV27	CASSTLAGEGYEQYF	TGTGCCAGCAGTACCTTAGCGGGAGAGGGCTACGAGCAGTACTTC
15	NA	NA	TRBJ1-3	TRBV14	CASSQQGFSGNTIYF	TGTGCCAGCAGCCAACAGGGATTCTCTGGAAACACCATATATTTT
13	NA	NA	TRBJ2-7	TRBV7-9	CASSGDFDYEQYF	TGTGCCAGCAGCGGCGACTTTGACTACGAGCAGTACTTC
14	TRBD1	NA	TRBJ1-1	TRBV10-3	CAISAGTANTEAFF	TGTGCCATCAGCGCCGGGACAGCAAACACTGAAGCTTTCTTT
16	TRBD2	NA	TRBJ2-3	TRBV6-6	CASSPIQRGAADTQYF	TGTGCCAGCAGCCCAATTCAGCGGGGGGCCGCAGATACGCAGTATTTT
15	NA	once	TRBJ2-5	TRBV4-2	CASSQDEGLQETQYF	TGTGCCAGCAGCCAAGATGAGGGGCTCCAAGAGACCCAGTACTTC
15	NA	NA	TRBJ2-5	TRBV10-1	CASSESRPSQETQYF	TGCGCCAGCAGTGAGTCTCGGCCTTCCCAAGAGACCCAGTACTTC
15	TRBD2	NA	TRBJ2-3	TRBV7-2	CASSFLAGATDTQYF	TGTGCCAGCAGCTTTCTAGCGGGAGCCACAGATACGCAGTATTTT
13	TRBD2	NA	TRBJ2-3	TRBV30	CAWSVSGLAAEYF	TGTGCCTGGAGTGTATCCGGACTAGCGGCTGAGTATTTT
15	TRBD1	NA	TRBJ2-3	TRBV19	CASSGRTGVTDTQYF	TGTGCCAGTAGTGGACGGACAGGGGTCACAGATACGCAGTATTTT
17	TRBD1	NA	TRBJ1-2	TRBV6-1	CASSEHKTGEYLWDYTF	TGTGCCAGCAGTGAACACAAGACAGGGGAATATCTATGGGACTACACCTTC
16	TRBD2	NA	TRBJ2-5	TRBV7-2	CASSLLSGRWQETQYF	TGTGCCAGCAGCTTATTGAGCGGGAGATGGCAAGAGACCCAGTACTTC
15	NA	NA	TRBJ2-3	TRBV5-6	CASSLGGQITDTQYF	TGTGCCAGCAGCTTGGGTGGACAGATCACAGATACGCAGTATTTT
13	NA	NA	TRBJ1-2	TRBV9	CASSVSGRDGYTF	TGTGCCAGCAGCGTTAGCGGGAGAGATGGCTACACCTTC
10	NA	NA	TRBJ1-1	TRBV25-1	CATGDTEAFF	TGTGCCACCGGGGACACTGAAGCTTTCTTT
13	NA	few	TRBJ1-2	TRBV6-5	CASSPNTGIGYTF	TGTGCCAGCAGCCCTAACACAGGGATCGGCTACACCTTC
17	NA	NA	TRBJ2-1	TRBV4-1	CASSQDERKISYNEQFF	TGCGCCAGCAGCCAAGATGAGCGGAAGATCTCCTACAATGAGCAGTTCTTC
15	TRBD1	NA	TRBJ1-1	TRBV29-1	CSVEMRGTGGTEAFF	TGCAGCGTGGAGATGAGGGGAACAGGGGGCACTGAAGCTTTCTTT
19	TRBD2	NA	TRBJ2-1	TRBV19	CASSIGPTSGRTSYNEQFF	TGTGCCAGTAGTATCGGACCAACTAGCGGGAGGACCTCCTACAATGAGCAGTTCTTC
16	TRBD1	NA	TRBJ1-2	TRBV5-1	CASSLAISGGSGGYTF	TGCGCCAGCAGCTTGGCCATCTCAGGGGGGTCAGGTGGCTACACCTTC
17	NA	NA	TRBJ2-6	TRBV5-4	CASSSSGHPGGANVLTF	TGTGCCAGCAGCTCCTCGGGACACCCGGGAGGGGCCAACGTCCTGACTTTC
16	TRBD1	NA	TRBJ2-1	TRBV2	CASSERGQEIYNEQFF	TGTGCCAGCAGTGAACGTGGACAGGAGATTTACAATGAGCAGTTCTTC
15	NA	NA	TRBJ2-7	TRBV19	CASSREMGGTYEQYF	TGTGCCAGTAGTAGGGAGATGGGGGGAACCTACGAGCAGTACTTC
14	NA	NA	TRBJ1-5	TRBV6-6	CASSKDESNQPQHF	TGTGCCAGCAGTAAAGATGAATCCAATCAGCCCCAGCATTTT
12	NA	NA	TRBJ2-5	TRBV18	CASSPYQETQYF	TGTGCCAGCTCACCCTACCAAGAGACCCAGTACTTC
15	TRBD1	NA	TRBJ1-1	TRBV19	CASSIDGQGRVWAFF	TGTGCCAGTAGTATAGACGGACAGGGCAGGGTTTGGGCTTTCTTT